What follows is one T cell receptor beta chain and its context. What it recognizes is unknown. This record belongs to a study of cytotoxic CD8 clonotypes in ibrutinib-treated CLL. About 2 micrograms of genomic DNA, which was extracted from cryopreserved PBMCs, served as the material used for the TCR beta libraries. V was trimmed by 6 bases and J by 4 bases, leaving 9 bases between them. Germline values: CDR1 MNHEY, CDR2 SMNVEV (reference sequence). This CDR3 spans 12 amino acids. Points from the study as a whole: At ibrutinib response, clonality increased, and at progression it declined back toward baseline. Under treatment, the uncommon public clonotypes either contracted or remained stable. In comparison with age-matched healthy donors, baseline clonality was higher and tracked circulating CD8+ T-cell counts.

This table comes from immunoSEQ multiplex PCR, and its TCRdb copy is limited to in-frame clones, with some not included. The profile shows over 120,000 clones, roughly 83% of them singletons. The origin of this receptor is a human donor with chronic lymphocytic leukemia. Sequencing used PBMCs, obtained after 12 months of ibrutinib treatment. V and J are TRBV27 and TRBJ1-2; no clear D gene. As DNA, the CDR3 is TGTGCCAGCAGACGAGGTGCCTATGGCTACACCTTC. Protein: CASRRGAYGYTF.